The clone carrying this T cell receptor beta chain was recorded a few times. Its antigen is not known. TCRdb reanalysed the 5' RACE reads using MiXCR and keeps one entry per CDR3 protein. The sample contains a few hundred thousand distinct CDR3 sequences, around 20% of which appear only once. These data belong to a study of T-cell memory formation after mild COVID-19. Findings and caveats of the study: There was a balanced CD4/CD8 profile in clones contracting day 15 to 85, and later expanders leaned CD4+.

The V and J ends lost 4 bases and 3 bases, in that order; junction bases with no gene match: 3. Germline-derived CDR1 and CDR2 are MNHEY and SVGEGT. CDR3 size: 13 residues. Sequencing was carried out using PBMCs or a T cell subset sorted from them (not recorded which). This TCR came from a man between 18 and 35 years old who had mild COVID-19 (a few samples of this study predate the infection). Cell type and time point are not known. V is TRBV6-2 or TRBV6-3 and J is TRBJ2-7; 7 bases agree with TRBD1. DNA of the CDR3: TGTGCCAGCAGTTCGGACAGGAGCTACGAGCAGTACTTC. This encodes CASSSDRSYEQYF.